The 10 T cell receptor beta chains given below trace back to one sample, sequenced in a study of T-cell memory formation after mild COVID-19. TCRdb itself ran the 5' RACE reads through MiXCR, one entry per CDR3 protein. Among about 130,000 distinct CDR3 sequences, roughly 6% were seen once, and the ten largest hold 2% to 2.5%. Sequenced input: PBMCs or a T cell subset sorted from them (not recorded which). These TCRs come from an adult woman who had mild COVID-19 (a few samples of this study predate the infection). Cell type and time point are not known.

This clonotype was seen at least ten times. V usage is TRBV2 and J usage is TRBJ2-1; D gene ambiguous. CDR3 length: 13 residues. The germline V gene has CDR1 SNHLY and CDR2 FYNNEI. V was trimmed by 7 bases and J by 7 bases, leaving 14 bases between them. CDR3 in DNA: TGTGCCAGCACGACCGTCGGTCTAAATGAGCAGTTCTTC. Translating it yields CASTTVGLNEQFF.

The rearrangement uses TRBV7-9 and TRBJ2-1, with D perhaps matching TRBD1 or TRBD2 (5 bases each). Trimming stripped 5 bases from V and 9 bases from J, with 17 bases between. Germline V gene data show CDR1 as SEHNR and CDR2 as FQNEAQ (reference sequence). The length of the CDR3 is 14 residues. CDR3: CASSREGRVSEQFF. Here the CDR3 DNA reads TGTGCCAGCAGCCGTGAGGGCAGGGTCAGTGAGCAGTTCTTC.

The V and J genes are TRBV15 and TRBJ1-2; D may be TRBD1 (5 bases). CDR1 LNHNV and CDR2 YYDKDF come from the germline V gene (reference sequence). This CDR3 region has 16 residues. V gave up 1 base and J gave up 2 bases, with 14 bases separating them. Here the CDR3 DNA reads TGTGCCACCAGCAGAGTCGTGACAGTAAAGAACTATGGCTACACCTTC. Its protein is CATSRVVTVKNYGYTF.

This clonotype was observed a handful of times. The chain has TRBV9 and TRBJ2-1; D may be TRBD2 (5 bases). The germline gives CDR1 SGDLS, CDR2 YYNGEE. This CDR3 is 15 amino acids long. V lost 0 bases and J 4 bases, leaving 11 bases between the germline ends. The CDR3 here is CASSVGSGIYNEQFF. The CDR3 DNA sequence: TGTGCCAGCAGCGTAGGAAGCGGAATTTACAATGAGCAGTTCTTC.

V usage is TRBV2 and J usage is TRBJ2-7; TRBD1 might be the D (6 bases). Trimming took 2 bases from V and 5 from J, leaving 13 bases between them. The CDR3 has 14 residues. The germline gives CDR1 SNHLY, CDR2 FYNNEI. The CDR3 bases are TGTGCCAGCAGTGAATATAGGACAGTTAACGAGCAGTACTTC. This sequence encodes CASSEYRTVNEQYF.

The chain joins TRBV3-1 to TRBJ2-3; D not resolved. Per the germline V gene, CDR1 is LGHDT and CDR2 is YNNKEL (reference sequence). The ends were cut back, 5 bases at V and 6 bases at J, with 12 bases in the middle. This CDR3 has 13 residues. CDR3 coding DNA: TGTGCCAGCAGCACCCCCCTGGGGGATACGCAGTATTTT. This gives the protein CASSTPLGDTQYF.

This clonotype was recorded at least ten times. The gene calls are TRBV7-2 and TRBJ2-1; D is undetermined. The CDR3 is made up of 15 amino acids. Trimming removed 2 bases at V and 2 bases at J, with 10 bases between. Germline V gene data show CDR1 as SGHTA and CDR2 as FQGNSA. CDR3 bases: TGTGCCAGCAGCTTAACCGGCAACCCCTACAATGAGCAGTTCTTC. As protein: CASSLTGNPYNEQFF. Full variable domain (remainder filled in from reference TRBV7-2 and TRBJ2-1): GAGVSQSPSNKVTEKGKDVELRCDPISGHTALYWYRQSLGQGLEFLIYFQGNSAPDKSGLPSDRFSAERTGGSVSTLTIQRTQQEDSAVYLCASSLTGNPYNEQFFGPGTRLTVL.

V is TRBV10-3 and J is TRBJ1-5, with a possible D match to TRBD1 (6 bases). The ends were cut back, 1 base at V and 4 bases at J, with 14 bases in the middle. The CDR3 length is 16 residues. Germline-derived CDR1 and CDR2 are ENHRY and SYGVKD. The CDR3 is CAISEYVGQRNQPQHF. The CDR3 DNA follows: TGTGCCATCAGTGAGTATGTAGGACAGCGAAATCAGCCCCAGCATTTT.

The chain joins TRBV7-2 to TRBJ2-3; unclear D gene. Germline V gene data show CDR1 as SGHTA and CDR2 as FQGNSA. The CDR3 runs 15 residues. V dropped 3 bases and J dropped 4 bases, with 14 bases sitting between them. The CDR3 protein is CASSLARFGPDTQYF. The CDR3 coding sequence is TGTGCCAGCAGCTTGGCCAGATTTGGCCCAGATACGCAGTATTTT.

This clonotype came up many times. This chain joins TRBV7-2 and TRBJ2-7; D possibly corresponds to TRBD2 (6 bases). From germline, CDR1 is SGHTA and CDR2 FQGNSA. The germline V and J ends were trimmed by 1 base and 6 bases, with 7 bases remaining between them. This CDR3 is 12 amino acids long. DNA of the CDR3: TGTGCCAGCAGCTTAGGGAGGGTCGAGCAGTACTTC. Its translation is CASSLGRVEQYF.